The 21 T cell receptor beta chains below were found in one sample sequenced in a study of vaccination and CD4 T cells after COVID-19. With the Oncomine TCR Beta short-read assay, DNA from cultured CD4+ T cells was sequenced. TCRdb called the PCR reads again in MiXCR, with one record for every CDR3 protein. This table has just under 20,000 distinct CDR3 sequences, less than 65% appearing once. For these TCRs, the target antigens are not known. Described treatment: approximately 10-day PBMC culture with coronavirus spike peptide pools or control peptides (ViraFEST assay). The sample consisted of CD4+ T cells from blood, cultured in vitro. These receptors came from a human donor who had recovered from COVID-19.

The gene calls are TRBV5-6 and TRBJ1-5; D not resolved. This CDR3 spans 15 amino acids. Trimming took 2 bases from V and 2 from J, leaving 11 bases between them. CDR1 and CDR2 from the germline V gene are SGHDT and YYEEEE. The DNA for the CDR3 is TGTGCCAGCAGCTTCGGAGGGTTTGGCAATCAGCCCCAGCATTTT. It is translated as CASSFGGFGNQPQHF.

The chain recombines TRBV2 with TRBJ1-6, with 7 bases aligning to TRBD1. CDR3 length: 15 residues. Germline CDR1 is SNHLY and CDR2 is FYNNEI. Trimming took 6 bases from V and 10 from J; bases not matched to a gene: 12. This chain's CDR3 is CASSATGAKGSPLHF. The CDR3 DNA reads TGTGCCAGCAGCGCAACAGGGGCAAAGGGGTCACCCCTCCACTTT.

The rearrangement uses TRBV28 and TRBJ2-1; possible D gene TRBD2, 5 bases. V lost 5 bases and J 16 bases, leaving 15 bases between the germline ends. Germline CDR1 MDHEN, CDR2 SYDVKM. CDR3 length: 11 residues. DNA for the CDR3: TGTGCCAGCAGTCTCACGCGGGTCCAATTCTTC. This sequence encodes CASSLTRVQFF.

The V call is TRBV12-3 or TRBV12-4, the J call TRBJ2-3; 7 bases match TRBD2. Trimming cost V 2 bases and J 5 bases; bases outside gene matches: 4. CDR3 length: 14 amino acids. CDR3 amino acids: CASSLQGGIDTQYF. The CDR3 DNA sequence: TGTGCCAGCAGTTTACAGGGAGGGATAGATACGCAGTATTTT.

The chain joins TRBV12-3 or TRBV12-4 to TRBJ2-3, with D possibly called TRBD1 or TRBD2 (5 bases each). The CDR3 length is 17 residues. With 3 bases removed from V and 1 base from J, the gap between germline ends came to 17 bases. The CDR3 here is CASSLGRTTRGTDTQYF. The CDR3 DNA reads TGTGCCAGCAGTTTGGGTAGGACAACGAGGGGCACAGATACGCAGTATTTT.

This clonotype was seen only a few times. The rearrangement uses TRBV12-3 or TRBV12-4 and TRBJ1-3; possible D gene TRBD1, 6 bases. The CDR3 extends over 15 amino acids. The V end was cut by 2 bases, the J end by 0 bases, with 8 bases between. CDR3 sequence (DNA): TGTGCCAGCAGTTTACAGGGGTTCTCTGGAAACACCATATATTTT. This sequence encodes CASSLQGFSGNTIYF.

The J gene is TRBJ2-7, the V gene TRBV28, with a possible D match to TRBD2 (6 bases). CDR3 length equals 15 residues. Trimming took 8 bases from V and 3 from J, leaving 20 bases between them. The V gene's germline CDR1 is MDHEN and CDR2 SYDVKM. DNA for the CDR3: TGTGCCAGCCGGAAGGGCGGGACGGGGGTCTACGAGCAGTACTTC. Translation: CASRKGGTGVYEQYF.

The chain carries TRBV10-1 and TRBJ2-5, with D perhaps TRBD2 (6 bases). V was pared by 0 bases and J by 4 bases, with 9 bases between. Germline CDR1 and CDR2: WNHNN and SYGVQD (reference sequence). This CDR3 comprises 14 residues. The CDR3 region is CASSESWGGETQYF. CDR3 bases: TGCGCCAGCAGTGAGTCTTGGGGAGGAGAGACCCAGTACTTC.

The V gene is TRBV11-2, the J gene TRBJ2-3; TRBD2 matches 8 bases. After removal of 1 base from V and 0 bases from J, the junction contained 6 bases not matched to a gene. Germline V gene sequence: CDR1 SGHAT, CDR2 FQNNGV. CDR3 length: 17 residues. CDR3 nucleotide sequence: TGTGCCAGCAGCTTAGTGGCGGGAGGCCTCAGCACAGATACGCAGTATTTT. Its protein is CASSLVAGGLSTDTQYF.

This clonotype showed up just a few times. This rearrangement joins TRBV11-3 to TRBJ1-1; 7 bases agree with TRBD1. The CDR3 consists of 12 residues. V was clipped by 5 bases and J by 7 bases; unmatched bases: 4. The V gene's germline CDR1 is SGHNT and CDR2 YENEEA. CDR3 sequence reads: CASSTRDSEAFF. CDR3 bases: TGTGCCAGCAGCACCCGGGACAGTGAAGCTTTCTTT.

The chain combines TRBV6-1 with TRBJ2-7; 8 bases agree with TRBD2. After removal of 7 bases from V and 2 bases from J, the junction contained 7 bases not matched to a gene. This CDR3 contains 14 residues. Germline V gene data show CDR1 as MNHNS and CDR2 as SASEGT. The CDR3 DNA reads as TGTGCCAGCATCTACGGAGCGGGAGCCTACGAGCAGTACTTC. This sequence encodes CASIYGAGAYEQYF.

This clonotype showed up just once. The chain carries TRBV7-9 and TRBJ2-7; D ambiguous. Germline V CDR1 and CDR2: SEHNR, FQNEAQ (reference sequence). Trimming removed 1 base from V and 3 bases from J, with 10 bases in between. The CDR3 consists of 14 residues. CDR3 nucleotides: TGTGCCAGCAGCTTAGTCTCCCCGGACTACGAGCAGTACTTC. Translation: CASSLVSPDYEQYF. The whole variable domain, remainder taken from reference TRBV7-9 and TRBJ2-7, is DTGVSQNPRHKITKRGQNVTFRCDPISEHNRLYWYRQTLGQGPEFLTYFQNEAQLEKSRLLSDRFSAERPKGSFSTLEIQRTEQGDSAMYLCASSLVSPDYEQYFGPGTRLTVT.

In this sample, this clonotype turned up a few times. The chain recombines TRBV6-2 or TRBV6-3 with TRBJ1-2; D gene ambiguous. V lost 0 bases and J 6 bases, leaving 8 bases between the germline ends. The CDR3 runs to 13 residues. The germline V gene has CDR1 MNHEY and CDR2 SVGEGT. DNA for the CDR3: TGTGCCAGCAGTTACTCGAGGAGCCATGGCTACACCTTC. Translating gives CASSYSRSHGYTF.

The chain carries TRBV7-9 and TRBJ1-1; tentatively, D is TRBD1 (6 bases). Germline lookup yields CDR1 SEHNR and CDR2 FQNEAQ (reference sequence). The CDR3 sequence is 14 residues long. V lost 6 bases to trimming and J lost 4 bases, with 15 bases between them. This CDR3 reads CASRLHREGTEAFF. CDR3 nucleotides: TGTGCCAGCAGACTGCACAGGGAAGGCACTGAAGCTTTCTTT.

The gene calls are TRBV4-3 and TRBJ1-3, with a weak D call TRBD1 (6 bases). Trimming cost V 4 bases and J 4 bases, with 14 bases left between them. The germline V gene has CDR1 LGHNA and CDR2 YSLEER. The CDR3 runs to 15 residues. In nucleotides, the CDR3 is TGCGCCAGCAGCCGCGAGGGGGGAGCGGGAAACACCATATATTTT. Translating gives CASSREGGAGNTIYF.

This clonotype was observed a handful of times. The chain carries TRBV11-1 and TRBJ2-5; possibly TRBD1 for D (6 bases). The CDR3 covers 16 residues. The V end lost 2 bases, the J end lost 1 base, and 14 bases lay between the germline ends. Germline CDR1 and CDR2: SGHAT and FQDESV (reference sequence). The CDR3 loop is CASSLFGGAGQETQYF. As DNA, the CDR3 is TGTGCCAGCAGCTTATTTGGGGGCGCAGGCCAAGAGACCCAGTACTTC.

The chain carries TRBV5-1 and TRBJ1-1; 8 bases line up with TRBD1. V was pared by 0 bases and J by 5 bases, with 6 bases of the junction left unmatched. CDR1 is SGHRS, CDR2 YFSETQ, per germline. The CDR3 totals 15 residues. The chain's CDR3 is CASSLEAGGRTEAFF. The DNA for the CDR3 is TGCGCCAGCAGCTTGGAGGCAGGGGGCCGGACTGAAGCTTTCTTT. Based on the CDR3 plus reference TRBV5-1 and TRBJ1-1, the full variable domain is KAGVTQTPRYLIKTRGQQVTLSCSPISGHRSVSWYQQTPGQGLQFLFEYFSETQRNKGNFPGRFSGRQFSNSRSEMNVSTLELGDSALYLCASSLEAGGRTEAFFGQGTRLTVV.

This sequence joins TRBV27 and TRBJ1-5, with D unclear. Germline CDR1 is MNHEY and CDR2 is SMNVEV (reference sequence). V shed 2 bases and J shed 7 bases, with 9 bases lying between them. CDR3 length: 13 amino acids. Here the CDR3 reads CASSLVGNQPQHF. CDR3 DNA: TGTGCCAGCAGTTTAGTAGGGAACCAGCCCCAGCATTTT.

The rearrangement joins TRBV5-1 to TRBJ2-5, with 10 bases that match TRBD1. Germline CDR1 and CDR2: SGHRS and YFSETQ. Trimming removed 4 bases from V and 5 bases from J; junction bases left unmatched: 11. The CDR3 runs 16 residues. CDR3 protein: CASSIRQGAHGETQYF. The CDR3 coding sequence is TGCGCCAGCAGCATACGACAGGGGGCTCACGGGGAGACCCAGTACTTC.

This clonotype was recorded a few times. V gene TRBV6-5 combines with J gene TRBJ1-1, with a weak D call TRBD1 (6 bases). This CDR3 is 13 amino acids long. The germline CDR1 and CDR2 sequences are MNHEY and SVGAGI. The V and J ends lost 2 bases and 9 bases respectively, with 13 bases between them. This CDR3 is CASSYDGQGKAFF. The CDR3 region has the DNA TGTGCCAGCAGTTACGACGGCCAGGGGAAAGCTTTCTTT.

This clonotype was counted a single time. The rearrangement uses TRBV11-2 and TRBJ1-2, with TRBD1 identical over 7 bases. Germline assignment: CDR1 SGHAT and CDR2 FQNNGV. The CDR3 totals 24 residues. J gave up 0 bases and V 2 bases, and 30 bases lay outside the gene matches. The chain's CDR3 is CASSLRSPLGGQVGRELANYGYTF. CDR3 sequence (DNA): TGTGCCAGCAGCTTACGAAGTCCGTTGGGCGGACAGGTGGGCCGAGAGTTAGCTAACTATGGCTACACCTTC.